This T cell receptor (beta chain) originates from a study of blood T cells in healthy people across ages. Overall study findings and caveats: The percentage of naive T cells correlated strongly with TCR beta diversity. Long-lived and aged donors differed, with more naive CD4+ cells and higher diversity in the long-lived.

Points on this clonotype: Its target is unknown.

Through a sample-barcoded 5' primer and a J-beta primer mix, a second PCR was run for roughly 6 to 11 cycles. TCRdb reanalysed the 5' RACE reads using MiXCR and keeps one entry per CDR3 protein. Found here are fewer than 2,000,000 distinct CDR3 sequences, 30% to 35% of them singletons; the top ten hold about 11%. The sequence was obtained from a woman in her twenties or thirties in good health. Sequencing was performed on blood.

The CDR3 here is CAISESSRGETQYF. The CDR3 DNA reads TGTGCCATCAGTGAGTCGAGCAGGGGTGAGACCCAGTACTTC. This chain joins TRBV10-3 and TRBJ2-5; a weak D match, TRBD1 (6 bases). This CDR3 region has 14 residues. Trimming left V 0 bases short and J 5 bases short, with 10 bases between. CDR1 ENHRY and CDR2 SYGVKD come from the germline V gene.